The source of this T cell receptor beta chain is a study of control samples from healthy donors and cancer patients. The method was immunoSEQ multiplex PCR; TCRdb's version includes in-frame clones alone and lacks a portion of them. The sample shows approximately 50,000 clones, roughly 86% of them seen only once. With V trimmed by 4 bases and J by 0 bases, 6 bases remained unmatched. This CDR3 contains 16 residues. The germline V gene encodes CDR1 ENHRY and CDR2 SYGVKD. This TCR came from a woman aged 55-69 years with lung cancer. The source material was PBMCs. The gene calls are TRBV10-3 and TRBJ1-3; TRBD1 aligns across 7 bases. In DNA, the CDR3 is TGTGCCATCAGTGGGGGAGGGGGCCCCTCTGGAAACACCATATATTTT. Protein sequence: CAISGGGGPSGNTIYF.